This T cell receptor beta chain originates from a study of T cell responses to AZD1222 COVID-19 vaccine. The method was immunoSEQ multiplex PCR; TCRdb's version includes in-frame clones alone and lacks a portion of them. Of 150,000 to 200,000 clones listed, 80% to 95% are singletons. Study-wide results and caveats: The study found vaccine-associated CD4 TCRs spanning spike, dominant at 160-218 and 743-854. Sampled repertoires all dated from after the peak T cell response.

As to this clone: Its matching antigen is unknown.

V was clipped by 0 bases and J by 2 bases, with 7 bases between them. CDR1 is MGHDK, CDR2 SYGVNS, per germline. This CDR3 is 14 amino acids long. The sequence was collected from an adult in good health. The gene calls are TRBV25-1 and TRBJ1-2; D is undetermined. The sample here was peripheral blood, taken on day 0 of AZD1222 vaccination. The CDR3 nucleotides are TGTGCCAGCAGTGAATATAGACACAACTATGGCTACACCTTC. Translating gives CASSEYRHNYGYTF.